This is a list of T cell receptor beta chains from one sample in a study of blood T cell repertoires in COVID-19. Method: immunoSEQ multiplex PCR; TCRdb's copy keeps in-frame clones and lacks some. The sample comprises about 670,000 clones, 85% to 90% of which are singletons, and approximately 0.25% rests with the top ten. Sequenced input: peripheral blood. These receptors all stem from a young woman with acute or convalescent COVID-19. Each CDR3 is given with its conserved first and last residue. D genes are given only for firm matches. Expanded clones are given a class, and other clones once, few, many or no size at all.

-	TRBJ2-2	-	16	TRBV3-1/TRBV3-2	TGTGCCAGCAGCCAAGTCAGGGGCAGGAACACCGGGGAGCTGTTTTTT	CASSQVRGRNTGELFF
-	TRBJ1-1	-	16	TRBV5-1	TGCGCCAGCAGCTTACGGGGGTTGCTGTCGGACACTGAAGCTTTCTTT	CASSLRGLLSDTEAFF
-	TRBJ2-7	-	11	TRBV29-1	TGCAGCGTCGGCAGGGTTCACGAGCAGTACTTC	CSVGRVHEQYF
TRBD1	TRBJ1-5	few	19	TRBV9	TGTGCCAGCAGCGTAGCTCAGGGACAGGGGGCGATAAGCAATCAGCCCCAGCATTTT	CASSVAQGQGAISNQPQHF
-	TRBJ1-1	-	14	TRBV4-1	TGCGCCAGCAGCCAAGTGATACAGGGCTCTGAAGCTTTCTTT	CASSQVIQGSEAFF
TRBD1	TRBJ1-2	once	19	TRBV4-1	TGCGCCAGCAGCCAACATACCGGGACAGGGTCCCTTGCGTGGTATGGCTACACCTTC	CASSQHTGTGSLAWYGYTF
-	TRBJ2-7	-	13	TRBV5-1	TGCGCCAGCAGCCCCGGACAAGGCCACGAGCAGTACTTC	CASSPGQGHEQYF
-	TRBJ2-7	-	15	TRBV5-1	TGCGCCAGCAGCTACTTACAGGGAGCTGCGTACGAGCAGTACTTC	CASSYLQGAAYEQYF
TRBD1	TRBJ1-1	-	16	TRBV4-3	TGCGCCAGCAGCCAAGAGATAGGACAGGGGGGCACTGAAGCTTTCTTT	CASSQEIGQGGTEAFF
TRBD2	TRBJ2-1	-	14	TRBV9	TGTGCCAGCACGACTAGCTCGAGTGCCTTAGGGCAGTTCTTC	CASTTSSSALGQFF
TRBD1	TRBJ1-2	-	12	TRBV29-1	TGCAGCGTTGGGGACAGAAACTATGGCTACACCTTC	CSVGDRNYGYTF
-	TRBJ2-1	-	17	TRBV28	TGTGCCAGCAGACCCACCTCGGGACTCGGCTCCTACAATGAGCAGTTCTTC	CASRPTSGLGSYNEQFF
TRBD1	TRBJ1-6	-	14	TRBV6-5	TGTGCCACCTCAGGACAGGGGAGTAATTCACCCCTCCACTTT	CATSGQGSNSPLHF
-	TRBJ1-1	-	13	TRBV11-2	TGTGCCAGCAGTCTTGGGAGGAACACTGAAGCTTTCTTT	CASSLGRNTEAFF
TRBD1	TRBJ2-5	-	15	TRBV9	TGTGCCAGCAGCGTAGGGGGACAGAGACAAGAGACCCAGTACTTC	CASSVGGQRQETQYF
-	TRBJ1-1	once	12	TRBV5-1	TGCGCCAGCAAGAGACAGAACACTGAAGCTTTCTTT	CASKRQNTEAFF
TRBD1	TRBJ2-7	-	15	TRBV9	TGTGCCAGCAGCGTAGGACCAGGGGGCTTCTACGAGCAGTACTTC	CASSVGPGGFYEQYF
TRBD1	TRBJ1-6	-	15	TRBV5-5	TGTGCCAGCAGGACAGGGGACTCCTATAATTCACCCCTCCACTTT	CASRTGDSYNSPLHF
-	TRBJ2-5	-	13	TRBV12-3/TRBV12-4	TGTGCCAGCAGACCAGCGTCCCAAGAGACCCAGTACTTC	CASRPASQETQYF
-	TRBJ1-2	-	13	TRBV7-9	TGTGCCAGCAGCACCGGAGGCATTAATGGCTACACCTTC	CASSTGGINGYTF
-	TRBJ1-2	once	15	TRBV2	TGTGCCAGCAGTGAGGTGGGGAATGGGGGCTCTGGCTACACCTTC	CASSEVGNGGSGYTF
-	TRBJ1-1	-	13	TRBV4-1	TGCGCCAGCAGTCTGGGGAGAAACACTGAAGCTTTCTTT	CASSLGRNTEAFF
TRBD1	TRBJ2-2	-	17	TRBV5-5	TGTGCCAGCAGCCCGCCCGGGACAGGGGTTCTAGCCGGGGAGCTGTTTTTT	CASSPPGTGVLAGELFF
-	TRBJ2-6	-	15	TRBV18	TGTGCCAGCTCACCCCCCAGCTCTGGGGCCAACGTCCTGACTTTC	CASSPPSSGANVLTF
-	TRBJ1-2	-	17	TRBV4-1	TGCGCCAGCAGCCGCCATGGCATAGGGGCGAGTAACTATGGCTACACCTTC	CASSRHGIGASNYGYTF
-	TRBJ1-5	-	19	TRBV15	TGTGCCACCAGCAGAGATCCCAGGGTAGCCCTATTCGGGTATCAGCCCCAGCATTTT	CATSRDPRVALFGYQPQHF
-	TRBJ1-4	-	12	TRBV7-9	TGTGCCAGCAGCCACAGGGATGAAAAACTGTTTTTT	CASSHRDEKLFF
-	TRBJ1-5	once	16	TRBV21-1	TGTGCCAGCAGCTTGACGACAGGGGAGGAGGGTCAGCCCCAGCATTTT	CASSLTTGEEGQPQHF
-	TRBJ1-5	-	14	TRBV30	TGTGCCTGGAGTTGGGACACCTACTATCAGCCCCAGCATTTT	CAWSWDTYYQPQHF
-	TRBJ2-7	-	13	TRBV29-1	TGCAGCGTTGAAAGCAGGGTCACCTACGAGCAGTACTTC	CSVESRVTYEQYF
-	TRBJ1-2	-	13	TRBV3-1/TRBV3-2	TGTGCCAGCAGCCAAGACCTAGAAGACGGCTACACCTTC	CASSQDLEDGYTF
TRBD2	TRBJ2-6	-	17	TRBV6-4	TGTGCCAGCAGTGATGGGACTAGCGGGTCTGGGGCCAACGTCCTGACTTTC	CASSDGTSGSGANVLTF
-	TRBJ1-1	-	16	TRBV4-3	TGCGCCAGCAGCCAGGAGGCAATACAGGGAATAACTGAAGCTTTCTTT	CASSQEAIQGITEAFF